In its sample, the clone carrying this TCR beta chain was seen many times. This record belongs to a study of low-dose radiotherapy and immunotherapy resistance in tumors. Study as a whole: Fractions of 0.5 Gy went to Cohort 1 every 2 weeks, totaling 6.5 Gy.

Primers targeting TRAV and TRBV primed first-strand cDNA, covering alpha and beta chains. For amplifying TCRs, the PCR ran for approximately 18 cycles with Phusion, which was used together with a constant-region primer and the adapter on the V primers. The mRNA which had been isolated was amplified by in vitro transcription. One entry per CDR3 protein results from TCRdb running MiXCR on the reads. Here the sample spans fewer than 95,000 distinct CDR3 sequences, 9% to 9.5% being singletons. This sample's time point: before trial treatment. Donors were treated with nivolumab, ipilimumab, aspirin, and low-dose cyclophosphamide and radiotherapy. Advanced solid tumors lacking tumor-infiltrating lymphocytes were present in eligible patients. This sequence was found in a male donor with prostate cancer. This specimen consisted of PBMCs, obtained before treatment.

This CDR3 is CASSLAGPISSYEQYF. The CDR3 region has the DNA TGCGCCAGCAGCTTGGCGGGACCGATTTCGTCCTACGAGCAGTACTTC. V usage is TRBV5-1 and J usage is TRBJ2-7, with D perhaps given as TRBD1 or TRBD2 (5 bases each). The V end lost 0 bases, the J end lost 1 base, and 14 bases lay between the germline ends. CDR3 length: 16 residues. Looked up from germline, CDR1 is SGHRS and CDR2 is YFSETQ.